These 21 T cell receptor beta chains share one sample of origin, sequenced in a study of spatial heterogeneity in lung cancer. Time point specified: sample taken at primary tumor resection. Tumor, nontumor lung or frozen PBMC supplied whole RNA that was sequenced unsorted. TCRdb reprocessed the 5' RACE reads via MiXCR and lists one record per CDR3 protein. The data show about 85,000 distinct CDR3 sequences, about a fifth seen once. The material sequenced was PBMCs, taken at surgery. The source is a male donor with early-stage non-small cell lung cancer.

This clonotype was counted only a few times. V usage is TRBV30 and J usage is TRBJ1-1, with a weak D call TRBD1 (5 bases). CDR1 GTSNPN and CDR2 SVGIG come from the germline V gene (reference sequence). The V and J ends lost 5 bases and 4 bases respectively, with 17 bases between them. The CDR3 is made up of 14 amino acids. The CDR3: CAWGTLTSGTEAFF. CDR3 in DNA: TGTGCCTGGGGGACCCTGACGTCGGGCACTGAAGCTTTCTTT. The entire variable domain, with the rest obtained from reference TRBV30 and TRBJ1-1, is as follows: SQTIHQWPATLVQPVGSPLSLECTVEGTSNPNLYWYRQAAGRGLQLLFYSVGIGQISSEVPQNLSASRPQDRQFILSSKKLLLSDSGFYLCAWGTLTSGTEAFFGQGTRLTVV.

This clonotype was recorded at least ten times. This chain connects TRBV19 to TRBJ2-6; no clear D gene. The length of the CDR3 is 14 residues. V shed 7 bases and J shed 0 bases, with 7 bases lying between them. Germline CDR1 and CDR2: LNHDA and SQIVND (reference sequence). The CDR3 coding sequence is TGTGCCAGTATGGAAAGCTCTGGGGCCAACGTCCTGACTTTC. This codes for CASMESSGANVLTF.

The chain employs TRBV5-1 and TRBJ2-3, with D tentatively TRBD1 (5 bases). Trimming removed 5 bases at V and 4 bases at J, with 17 bases between. This CDR3 comprises 15 residues. CDR1 is SGHRS, CDR2 YFSETQ, per germline. The CDR3 region is CASSPANPGPDTQYF. CDR3 sequence (DNA): TGCGCCAGCAGTCCTGCTAATCCAGGGCCAGATACGCAGTATTTT.

This clonotype was counted ten times or more. The V and J genes are TRBV6-6 and TRBJ2-1, with 13 positions matching TRBD2. Losses at the gene ends were 5 bases for V and 2 bases for J; bases not matched to a gene: 6. In germline, CDR1 is MNHNY, CDR2 SVGAGI (reference sequence). The CDR3 runs to 17 residues. The CDR3 protein is CASSDPGLAGAYNEQFF. CDR3 DNA: TGTGCCAGCAGTGACCCCGGACTAGCGGGAGCCTACAATGAGCAGTTCTTC.

V and J are TRBV6-2 or TRBV6-3 and TRBJ1-5; D is unresolved. Trimming removed 6 bases from V and 5 bases from J, with 23 bases in between. The CDR3 sequence is 17 residues long. CDR1 and CDR2 (germline): MNHEY, SVGEGT. CDR3 region: CASRLGFRGRADQPQHF. CDR3 nucleotide sequence: TGTGCCAGCAGGCTCGGATTCCGTGGGAGGGCAGATCAGCCCCAGCATTTT.

In this sample, this clonotype turned up many times. The V and J genes are TRBV11-2 and TRBJ2-2; 7 bases line up with TRBD1. The CDR3 sequence is 15 residues long. Germline V gene data show CDR1 as SGHAT and CDR2 as FQNNGV. Trimming cost V 5 bases and J 1 base; bases outside gene matches: 4. CDR3 sequence (DNA): TGTGCCAGCAGCCCGGGACAGTGGAACACCGGGGAGCTGTTTTTT. It yields the protein CASSPGQWNTGELFF.

V gene TRBV6-2 or TRBV6-3 combines with J gene TRBJ2-7; perhaps TRBD2 as D (5 bases). This CDR3 spans 15 amino acids. Deletions cut 4 bases from V and 2 bases from J, with 15 bases between. Germline CDR1 MNHEY, CDR2 SVGEGT. Written as DNA, the CDR3 is TGTGCCAGCAGTTCCCCCCGAACCGGGACCTACGAGCAGTACTTC. It yields the protein CASSSPRTGTYEQYF.

Note on this clonotype: A single base separates this from a much larger clone, so it may be a read error. The V and J genes are TRBV6-2 or TRBV6-3 and TRBJ1-1; D possibly corresponds to TRBD1 (5 bases). CDR3 length equals 17 residues. Germline V gene data show CDR1 as MNHEY and CDR2 as SVGEGT. In DNA, the CDR3 is TGTACCAGCAGACCAAACAGGAGGGGAATTATGAACACTGAAGCTTTCTTT. It translates to CTSRPNRRGIMNTEAFF.

The chain combines TRBV6-6 with TRBJ1-5; 9 bases map to TRBD1. In germline, CDR1 is MNHNY, CDR2 SVGAGI (reference sequence). This CDR3 contains 17 residues. Trimming took 3 bases from V and 1 from J; bases not matched to a gene: 7. The CDR3 region is CASSYGQGRMSNQPQHF. As DNA, the CDR3 is TGTGCCAGCAGTTATGGACAGGGGAGAATGAGCAATCAGCCCCAGCATTTT.

Comment on this clonotype: The junction departs from the called germline gene at one end, perhaps through a read error. This chain links TRBV15 with TRBJ2-1; TRBD1 matches at 8 bases. In germline, CDR1 is LNHNV, CDR2 YYDKDF (reference sequence). The CDR3 runs to 13 residues. CDR3 DNA: TGTGCCACCAGCAGAGATCCGGCAGGGGGCCCGTGGTTC. Translating gives CATSRDPAGGPWF.

The chain recombines TRBV6-5 with TRBJ2-2, with D maybe TRBD1 (5 bases). V lost 2 bases and J lost 4, with 8 bases in between. This CDR3 contains 14 residues. The germline CDR1 and CDR2 sequences are MNHEY and SVGAGI. CDR3 loop: CASSYRGGTGELFF. CDR3 coding DNA: TGTGCCAGCAGTTACAGGGGCGGCACCGGGGAGCTGTTTTTT.

The V and J genes are TRBV7-2 and TRBJ2-5; D is ambiguous. V lost 3 bases and J 5 bases, leaving 13 bases between the germline ends. Germline assignment: CDR1 SGHTA and CDR2 FQGNSA. This CDR3 contains 14 residues. In DNA form, the CDR3 reads TGTGCCAGCAGCTTTTTAGAAGGCTTGGAGACCCAGTACTTC. It encodes CASSFLEGLETQYF.

This clonotype was counted a few times. The chain employs TRBV5-5 and TRBJ1-6; no reliable D call. Germline V lookup: CDR1 SGHKS, CDR2 YYEKEE (reference sequence). There are 19 residues in the CDR3. Trimming cost V 0 bases and J 9 bases, with 25 bases left between them. The CDR3 bases are TGTGCCAGCAGCTTGGTTCCCGTGGAAGGGATGCGTCGGATTTCACCCCTCCACTTT. Protein product: CASSLVPVEGMRRISPLHF.

The chain couples TRBV6-2 or TRBV6-3 to TRBJ1-1; D is ambiguous. This CDR3 comprises 13 residues. The germline CDR1 and CDR2 sequences are MNHEY and SVGEGT. Trimming took 6 bases from V and 2 from J, leaving 10 bases between them. The CDR3 is CASRRALNTEAFF. The DNA of the CDR3 is TGTGCCAGCAGGAGAGCTCTCAACACTGAAGCTTTCTTT.

This sequence joins TRBV2 and TRBJ2-3; 8 bases line up with TRBD1. The germline V gene has CDR1 SNHLY and CDR2 FYNNEI. CDR3 length: 14 residues. V was clipped by 9 bases and J by 5 bases; unmatched bases: 10. The CDR3: CASGTGLLRDTQYF. The CDR3 nucleotides are TGTGCCAGTGGGACAGGCCTCTTGAGAGATACGCAGTATTTT.

This clonotype was seen a few times. The CDR3 loop reads CASSSAGNSYEQYF. In nucleotides, the CDR3 is TGTGCCAGCAGCTCAGCAGGGAACTCCTACGAGCAGTACTTC. The chain joins TRBV7-9 to TRBJ2-7, with D maybe TRBD1 (5 bases). V gave up 4 bases and J gave up 0 bases, with 10 bases separating them. The CDR3 has 14 residues. From germline, CDR1 is SEHNR and CDR2 FQNEAQ (reference sequence).

This clonotype was seen only a few times. This chain uses TRBV28 with TRBJ2-2, with D perhaps TRBD1 (6 bases). CDR1 and CDR2 from the germline V gene are MDHEN and SYDVKM. Trimming left V 3 bases short and J 5 bases short, with 10 bases between. This CDR3 is built from 14 residues. The CDR3 nucleotides are TGTGCCAGCAGTTTCCAGGGGCTTACCGGGGAGCTGTTTTTT. Protein sequence: CASSFQGLTGELFF.

This clonotype was counted a few times. The rearrangement links TRBV28 to TRBJ2-7; D perhaps matches TRBD2 (6 bases). The CDR3 consists of 15 residues. Trimming removed 5 bases from V and 5 bases from J, with 19 bases in between. Germline CDR1 reads MDHEN; CDR2 reads SYDVKM. The CDR3 region has the DNA TGTGCCAGCAGTCCCAGACTAGTCCTGTTGCACGAGCAGTACTTC. Translation gives CASSPRLVLLHEQYF.

The chain carries TRBV28 and TRBJ2-5; 7 bases are a match to TRBD1. Germline V gene data show CDR1 as MDHEN and CDR2 as SYDVKM. This CDR3 comprises 14 residues. V lost 4 bases, J lost 2 bases, and 4 bases stayed unmatched. The CDR3 nucleotides are TGTGCCAGCAGTTACGGGACAGCGCAAGAGACCCAGTACTTC. It encodes CASSYGTAQETQYF.

This clonotype was counted ten times or more. The gene calls are TRBV7-9 and TRBJ2-7; possibly TRBD2 for D (6 bases). V was trimmed by 5 bases and J by 5 bases, leaving 7 bases between them. CDR3 length equals 11 residues. Germline assignment: CDR1 SEHNR and CDR2 FQNEAQ (reference sequence). The CDR3 spells CASSGGDEQYF. CDR3 sequence (DNA): TGTGCCAGCAGCGGAGGGGACGAGCAGTACTTC.

The gene calls are TRBV7-9 and TRBJ2-1, with 7 bases fitting TRBD2. J was trimmed by 4 bases and V by 1 base; bases with no gene match: 4. Germline V gives CDR1 SEHNR, CDR2 FQNEAQ (reference sequence). There are 15 residues in the CDR3. In nucleotides, the CDR3 is TGTGCCAGCAGCTTAGGGGCTAGCGGATACAATGAGCAGTTCTTC. As protein: CASSLGASGYNEQFF.